The clone carrying this TCR beta chain was counted only a few times. Using its own MiXCR run on the RT-PCR reads, TCRdb lists one record per CDR3 protein. Here the sample spans 550,000 to 750,000 distinct CDR3 sequences, 12% to 15% being singletons. The TCR sequence derives from a female donor in good health, serving as a healthy control. Input material: memory CD4+ T cells from blood.

The CDR3 spells CATSDSASGINNEQFF. The DNA of the CDR3 is TGTGCCACCAGTGATTCAGCTAGCGGGATTAACAATGAGCAGTTCTTC. This chain links TRBV24-1 with TRBJ2-1, with TRBD2 matching over 9 bases. The germline CDR1 and CDR2 sequences are KGHDR and SFDVKD. CDR3 length: 16 amino acids. Germline trimming cut 2 bases from V and 5 bases from J; bases unmatched to any gene: 6.